The 29 T cell receptor beta chains below come from one sample, sequenced in a study of control samples from healthy donors and cancer patients. The assay was immunoSEQ multiplex PCR, and TCRdb's table has in-frame clones only and misses some. The data show 70,000 to 95,000 clones, with more than 75% seen just once and about a fifth held by the top ten. Sequenced: blood. These receptors were obtained from a man aged 50-60 years in good health.

This chain links TRBV6-5 with TRBJ2-2; D is unresolved. The V gene's germline CDR1 is MNHEY and CDR2 SVGAGI. This CDR3 contains 13 residues. V was trimmed by 2 bases and J by 4 bases, leaving 5 bases between them. In DNA, the CDR3 is TGTGCCAGCAGTTACGTGGTCACCGGGGAGCTGTTTTTT. Translation gives CASSYVVTGELFF.

This rearrangement joins TRBV5-6 to TRBJ2-5; a possible D gene is TRBD1 (6 bases). Per the germline V gene, CDR1 is SGHDT and CDR2 is YYEEEE. The CDR3 is 14 amino acids. V was pared by 5 bases and J by 0 bases, with 11 bases between. CDR3 coding DNA: TGTGCCAGCAGACCGACAGGCTACCAAGAGACCCAGTACTTC. This gives the protein CASRPTGYQETQYF.

V usage is TRBV7-9 and J usage is TRBJ2-3; TRBD2 is a possible D gene (6 bases). The CDR3 has 16 amino acids. The germline gives CDR1 SEHNR, CDR2 FQNEAQ (reference sequence). Trimming cost V 5 bases and J 0 bases, with 15 bases left between them. CDR3 sequence reads: CASSTGSSVSTDTQYF. The CDR3, as DNA: TGTGCCAGCAGCACGGGGTCTAGCGTTAGCACAGATACGCAGTATTTT.

This chain links TRBV24-1 with TRBJ2-3; tentative D call: TRBD1 (6 bases). Germline-derived CDR1 and CDR2 are KGHDR and SFDVKD. Trimming stripped 0 bases from V and 7 bases from J, with 10 bases between. CDR3 length: 14 amino acids. The CDR3 region is CATSDLIRGNTQYF. CDR3 nucleotide sequence: TGTGCCACCAGTGATTTGATCAGGGGAAATACGCAGTATTTT.

The V call is TRBV30, the J call TRBJ1-2; no reliable D call. CDR1 is GTSNPN and CDR2 is SVGIG in the germline V gene (reference sequence). The CDR3 is made up of 13 amino acids. V lost 2 bases and J 3 bases, leaving 10 bases between the germline ends. This CDR3 is CAWSLQRYYGYTF. CDR3 nucleotide sequence: TGTGCCTGGAGTCTGCAGAGGTACTATGGCTACACCTTC.

The rearrangement links TRBV29-1 to TRBJ1-1; 7 positions match TRBD1. V was pared by 6 bases and J by 2 bases, with 3 bases of the junction left unmatched. Germline-derived CDR1 and CDR2 are SQVTM and ANQGSEA. This CDR3 region has 12 residues. The CDR3 protein is CSVGQENTEAFF. The CDR3 coding sequence is TGCAGCGTCGGACAGGAAAACACTGAAGCTTTCTTT. Supplemented by reference TRBV29-1 and TRBJ1-1, the full variable domain reads SAVISQKPSRDICQRGTSLTIQCQVDSQVTMMFWYRQQPGQSLTLIATANQGSEATYESGFVIDKFPISRPNLTFSTLTVSNMSPEDSSIYLCSVGQENTEAFFGQGTRLTVV.

This clone was picked up one time. The chain carries TRBV10-2 and TRBJ2-1, with TRBD1 identical over 8 bases. The CDR3 totals 14 residues. Germline-derived CDR1 and CDR2 are WSHSY and SAAADI. After removal of 8 bases from V and 6 bases from J, the junction contained 9 bases not matched to a gene. For the CDR3, the DNA is TGCGCCAGCGATTTGACAGGGGCTCTCAATGAGCAGTTCTTC. It yields the protein CASDLTGALNEQFF.

The chain links TRBV6-5 to TRBJ1-2; no firm D call. Between the trimmed V and J ends, which lost 6 bases and 8 bases, there was a span of 16 bases. The CDR3 is made up of 13 amino acids. The germline V gene has CDR1 MNHEY and CDR2 SVGAGI. CDR3 bases: TGTGCCAGCAGCCCCCTGAATACGGGGGGCTACACCTTC. The encoded protein is CASSPLNTGGYTF.

The CDR3 region has the DNA TGTGCCAGCTTCAGCGATTGGGGAATGAAGCAGTTCTTC. This translates into CASFSDWGMKQFF. The chain carries TRBV7-2 and TRBJ2-1; D unclear. The germline V gene has CDR1 SGHTA and CDR2 FQGNSA. V lost 8 bases to trimming and J lost 11 bases, with 19 bases between them. CDR3 length: 13 amino acids. The whole variable domain, filled in from reference TRBV7-2 and TRBJ2-1, reads GAGVSQSPSNKVTEKGKDVELRCDPISGHTALYWYRQSLGQGLEFLIYFQGNSAPDKSGLPSDRFSAERTGGSVSTLTIQRTQQEDSAVYLCASFSDWGMKQFFGPGTRLTVL.

The V gene is TRBV5-4, the J gene TRBJ1-1; 10 bases are shared with TRBD1. This CDR3 spans 16 amino acids. V gave up 3 bases and J gave up 5 bases; unmatched junction bases: 10. Per germline, CDR1 SGHNT and CDR2 YYREEE (reference sequence). This chain's CDR3 is CASSSGQGTSRTEAFF. The CDR3, as DNA: TGTGCCAGCAGCTCGGGACAGGGGACCTCGAGGACTGAAGCTTTCTTT.

The rearrangement uses TRBV9 and TRBJ2-5; 8 bases agree with TRBD2. Germline CDR1 reads SGDLS; CDR2 reads YYNGEE. The trim removed 3 bases at V and 1 base at J, leaving 8 bases unmatched. This CDR3 comprises 16 residues. The DNA of the CDR3 is TGTGCCAGCAGCGGAACTAGCGGAGATTTCCAAGAGACCCAGTACTTC. Translated: CASSGTSGDFQETQYF.

This clone was detected only a few times. This chain uses TRBV7-8 with TRBJ2-2, with D unclear. CDR3 length equals 14 residues. V lost 4 bases to trimming and J lost 4 bases, with 10 bases between them. Germline assignment: CDR1 SGHVS and CDR2 FQNEAQ. CDR3 protein: CASSSTGPTGELFF. CDR3 nucleotide sequence: TGTGCCAGCAGCTCGACCGGGCCCACCGGGGAGCTGTTTTTT.

V is TRBV6-5 and J is TRBJ2-2; a weak D match, TRBD1 (6 bases). V dropped 7 bases and J dropped 0 bases, with 12 bases sitting between them. Germline V CDR1 and CDR2: MNHEY, SVGAGI. The CDR3 runs 15 residues. CDR3 sequence (DNA): TGTGCCAGCAACCAGGACAGCCCGAACACCGGGGAGCTGTTTTTT. As protein: CASNQDSPNTGELFF.

V gene TRBV29-1 combines with J gene TRBJ1-2, with TRBD1 as a possible D gene (5 bases). Trimming stripped 7 bases from V and 4 bases from J, with 19 bases between. This CDR3 contains 14 residues. From germline, CDR1 is SQVTM and CDR2 ANQGSEA. The CDR3 DNA reads as TGCAGCGCTCTTACTTCAGGGCAAGGCTATGGCTACACCTTC. Amino acids: CSALTSGQGYGYTF.

This chain joins TRBV27 and TRBJ1-5; 7 bases align to TRBD1. The CDR3 covers 15 residues. V lost 3 bases to trimming and J lost 3 bases; unmatched junction nucleotides: 5. The germline CDR1 and CDR2 sequences are MNHEY and SMNVEV (reference sequence). The CDR3 bases are TGTGCCAGCAGTTTCTGGGACAGCCCCAATCAGCCCCAGCATTTT. Protein product: CASSFWDSPNQPQHF.

This clone was seen once. The gene calls are TRBV5-1 and TRBJ2-2, with TRBD2 matching over 8 bases. The CDR3 spans 15 residues. Looked up from germline, CDR1 is SGHRS and CDR2 is YFSETQ. The trim removed 4 bases at V and 2 bases at J, leaving 4 bases unmatched. The CDR3 here is CASSPSGFNTGELFF. The CDR3 DNA reads TGCGCCAGCAGCCCTAGCGGGTTTAACACCGGGGAGCTGTTTTTT. The full variable domain, its missing parts supplied by reference TRBV5-1 and TRBJ2-2, is KAGVTQTPRYLIKTRGQQVTLSCSPISGHRSVSWYQQTPGQGLQFLFEYFSETQRNKGNFPGRFSGRQFSNSRSEMNVSTLELGDSALYLCASSPSGFNTGELFFGEGSRLTVL.

The V gene is TRBV5-8, the J gene TRBJ1-1; 8 bases are shared with TRBD1. The CDR3 runs 13 residues. The germline CDR1 and CDR2 sequences are SGHTS and YDEGEE. With 7 bases clipped from V and 5 bases from J, the junction kept 7 bases outside the gene matches. The CDR3 spells CASSRTGRTEAFF. The CDR3 DNA reads TGTGCCAGCTCCCGGACAGGGAGGACTGAAGCTTTCTTT.

The chain carries TRBV6-4 and TRBJ2-1; perhaps D is TRBD1 or TRBD2 (6 bases each). Germline-derived CDR1 and CDR2 are MRHNA and SNTAGT. CDR3 length: 15 residues. V lost 4 bases and J lost 0, with 10 bases in between. The CDR3, as DNA: TGTGCCAGCAGTGTGGAGGGGGGCTCCTACAATGAGCAGTTCTTC. As protein: CASSVEGGSYNEQFF.

This chain connects TRBV14 to TRBJ2-1, with D possibly being TRBD1 (5 bases). The V gene lost 0 bases and the J gene lost 8 bases, with 17 bases spanning the gap. Looked up from germline, CDR1 is SGHDN and CDR2 is FVKESK. The CDR3 has 16 residues. CDR3 nucleotide sequence: TGTGCCAGCAGCCAAGATGTAGGGGTGGGCGGTTATGAGCAGTTCTTC. It is translated as CASSQDVGVGGYEQFF.

V and J are TRBV6-5 and TRBJ2-1, with 11 bases aligning to TRBD2. This CDR3 contains 15 residues. CDR1 is MNHEY and CDR2 is SVGAGI in the germline V gene. The V and J ends lost 6 bases and 2 bases, in that order; junction bases with no gene match: 3. This chain's CDR3 is CASRGLAEPYNEQFF. The CDR3, as DNA: TGTGCCAGCAGGGGACTAGCGGAACCCTACAATGAGCAGTTCTTC.

V and J are TRBV24-1 and TRBJ1-2, with 8 bases lining up with TRBD1. The germline gives CDR1 KGHDR, CDR2 SFDVKD. Losses at the gene ends were 4 bases for V and 4 bases for J; bases not matched to a gene: 10. The CDR3 spans 16 residues. CDR3 nucleotide sequence: TGTGCCACCAGTGACCTCGACTCGACAGGGGTCTATGGCTACACCTTC. This sequence encodes CATSDLDSTGVYGYTF.

The chain links TRBV27 to TRBJ2-2, with 7 nucleotides matching TRBD1. This CDR3 comprises 18 residues. V was clipped by 2 bases and J by 3 bases; unmatched bases: 12. CDR1 MNHEY and CDR2 SMNVEV come from the germline V gene (reference sequence). The CDR3 bases are TGTGCCAGCAGTTTACTCCCTACAGGGGTTACTCACACCGGGGAGCTGTTTTTT. Translating gives CASSLLPTGVTHTGELFF.

The rearrangement links TRBV4-3 to TRBJ2-2, with no clear D. The CDR3 is 16 amino acids. The V and J ends lost 0 bases and 3 bases respectively, with 11 bases between them. The germline CDR1 and CDR2 sequences are LGHNA and YSLEER. The chain's CDR3 is CASSQDGSTDTGELFF. CDR3 in DNA: TGCGCCAGCAGCCAAGATGGAAGCACCGACACCGGGGAGCTGTTTTTT.

In regard to this clone: One end of the junction does not line up with germline, which may come from a read error. V and J are TRBV24-1 and TRBJ2-3, with TRBD2 matching 16 bases. Germline loops: CDR1 KGHDR, CDR2 SFDVKD. The CDR3 spans 15 residues. CDR3 sequence (DNA): TGTGCCACCCGCACGGGGGGACTAGCGGGGGGGCCGGGGGTATTT. It translates to CATRTGGLAGGPGVF.

The chain links TRBV10-3 to TRBJ2-1; the match to TRBD2 covers 8 bases. The CDR3 contains 14 residues. Losses at the gene ends were 6 bases for V and 8 bases for J; bases not matched to a gene: 9. Germline CDR1 is ENHRY and CDR2 is SYGVKD. CDR3 loop: CAISWGPRGDEQFF. In nucleotides, the CDR3 is TGTGCCATCAGCTGGGGGCCGCGGGGGGATGAGCAGTTCTTC.

This sequence joins TRBV11-3 and TRBJ1-1; unclear D gene. Germline V gene lookup returns CDR1 SGHNT and CDR2 YENEEA. The CDR3 has 12 amino acids. Trimming shortened V by 1 base and J by 6 bases, and 6 bases separated the two germline ends. The CDR3 nucleotides read TGTGCCAGCAGCTTAGGCACCTCTGAAGCTTTCTTT. Translation: CASSLGTSEAFF.

This chain links TRBV25-1 with TRBJ2-7, with TRBD2 matching over 8 bases. Germline values: CDR1 MGHDK, CDR2 SYGVNS. V lost 3 bases, J lost 3 bases, and 7 bases stayed unmatched. The CDR3 consists of 15 residues. The CDR3 coding sequence is TGTGCCAGCAGTGACACTAGCGGCGCCCTCTACGAGCAGTACTTC. As protein: CASSDTSGALYEQYF.

The chain carries TRBV7-2 and TRBJ2-2; D is unresolved. V was cut by 5 bases and J by 2 bases, with 15 bases left in between. CDR1 and CDR2 (germline): SGHTA, FQGNSA. This CDR3 is built from 16 residues. In DNA form, the CDR3 reads TGTGCCAGCAGCAAAGTTTTACAGATTAACACCGGGGAGCTGTTTTTT. This codes for CASSKVLQINTGELFF.

The V call is TRBV30, the J call TRBJ1-2, with D perhaps TRBD1 (5 bases). Trimming cost V 4 bases and J 4 bases, with 7 bases left between them. Germline values: CDR1 GTSNPN, CDR2 SVGIG (reference sequence). This CDR3 has 11 residues. The CDR3 loop is CAWTGSYGYTF. The CDR3 DNA is TGTGCCTGGACAGGGTCCTATGGCTACACCTTC.